The sequence of this TCR beta chain was determined in a study of Ad26.COV2.S vaccination and SARS-CoV-2 variants. Study results and limitations: Higher spike-specific TCR breadth was found in vaccine recipients than in placebo recipients. Vaccine and placebo recipients had similar non-spike TCR breadth. Post-vaccination breadth of spike-specific CD8+ and CD4+ T cell responses was reportedly substantial.

TCRdb keeps only in-frame clones here, not all; method: immunoSEQ multiplex PCR. The sample has some 480,000 clones; around nine tenths are singletons. Notes on this clone: Its antigen remains unknown.

V dropped 4 bases and J dropped 4; count of bases not matched to a gene: 4. Germline lookup yields CDR1 GTSNPN and CDR2 SVGIG (reference sequence). This CDR3 comprises 12 residues. Treatment noted: around 19 received Ad26.COV2.S at low or high dose, single or two shots; several received placebo; per-sample allocation not given. Sampling was performed 63 days after the first vaccine or placebo injection. The TCR comes from a person between 18 and 60 years old who received the Ad26.COV2.S COVID-19 vaccine or a placebo. The rearrangement uses TRBV30 and TRBJ2-7; 7 bases align to TRBD1. This sample comprised peripheral blood, obtained in a trial of Ad26.COV2.S vaccine versus placebo. The CDR3 region is CAWMGDSYEQYF. In DNA, the CDR3 is TGTGCCTGGATGGGGGACAGTTACGAGCAGTACTTC.